The 5 T cell receptor beta chains listed next were all sequenced from one sample in a study of blood T cells in healthy people across ages. The authors ran a second PCR of 7 to 11 cycles using a sample-barcoded 5' primer and a J-beta primer mix. TCRdb ran MiXCR on the 5' RACE reads and lists one entry per CDR3 protein. The table includes about 720,000 distinct CDR3 sequences, 22% detected once. Input material: blood. These receptors came from a man aged 65 to 79 in good health.

At least ten counts were recorded for this clonotype. The chain has TRBV18 and TRBJ2-7, with D perhaps TRBD2 (6 bases). Between the trimmed V and J ends, which lost 3 bases and 0 bases, there was a span of 15 bases. The germline V gene has CDR1 KGHSH and CDR2 LQKENI. The CDR3 runs to 16 residues. CDR3 protein: CASSPSAGRASYEQYF. In DNA, the CDR3 is TGTGCCAGCTCACCTTCCGCGGGACGGGCCTCCTACGAGCAGTACTTC. Full variable domain (missing parts from reference TRBV18 and TRBJ2-7): NAGVMQNPRHLVRRRGQEARLRCSPMKGHSHVYWYRQLPEEGLKFMVYLQKENIIDESGMPKERFSAEFPKEGPSILRIQQVVRGDSAAYFCASSPSAGRASYEQYFGPGTRLTVT.

This clonotype was picked up a small number of times. The genes are TRBV4-1 and TRBJ1-5; D is ambiguous. Germline-derived CDR1 and CDR2 are MGHRA and YSYEKL. V was clipped by 0 bases and J by 9 bases, with 24 bases between them. CDR3 length: 18 amino acids. This chain's CDR3 is CASSQDAAWCSAIRPQHF. CDR3 coding DNA: TGCGCCAGCAGCCAAGATGCGGCTTGGTGCAGCGCAATCAGGCCCCAGCATTTT.

Only a few counts were recorded for this clonotype. CDR3 coding DNA: TGTGCCAGCAGGACCGGCCGGGGGGATTGGGGCTACACCTTC. Its protein is CASRTGRGDWGYTF. The chain combines TRBV12-3 or TRBV12-4 with TRBJ1-2; tentative D call: TRBD1 (5 bases). The CDR3 is 14 amino acids. V was clipped by 6 bases and J by 8 bases, with 19 bases between them.

The chain is built from TRBV5-1 and TRBJ2-3; 7 bases map to TRBD2. The CDR3 covers 15 residues. V dropped 5 bases and J dropped 3; count of bases not matched to a gene: 9. Germline CDR1 and CDR2: SGHRS and YFSETQ. The CDR3 here is CASRSSGMLTDTQYF. CDR3 nucleotide sequence: TGCGCCAGCAGATCAAGCGGGATGTTGACAGATACGCAGTATTTT.

The rearrangement links TRBV5-1 to TRBJ2-5; 9 nucleotides line up with TRBD2. The CDR3 consists of 15 residues. J gave up 0 bases and V 4 bases, and 4 bases lay outside the gene matches. Germline CDR1 and CDR2: SGHRS and YFSETQ. The CDR3 reads CASSQLAGNQETQYF. CDR3 nucleotide sequence: TGCGCCAGCAGCCAACTAGCGGGTAACCAAGAGACCCAGTACTTC.